The 28 T cell receptor beta chains given below trace back to one sample, sequenced in a study of CD8+ T cells in alopecia areata. Isolated RNA was reverse transcribed into cDNA used as the sequencing template. TCRdb's copy holds only in-frame clones and misses some; the assay was immunoSEQ multiplex PCR. The sample includes some 180,000 clones, roughly 59% of them seen just once. The specimen was CD4+ T cells sorted from blood, collected at week 0. The receptor source for this set is a human donor with alopecia areata.

The rearrangement joins TRBV7-6 to TRBJ2-3; either TRBD1 or TRBD2 may fit D (5 bases each). This CDR3 has 15 amino acids. CDR1 is SGHVS and CDR2 is FNYEAQ in the germline V gene. Trimming took off 1 base at V and 9 bases at J, with 17 bases between the two ends. CDR3 in DNA: TGTGCCAGCAGCTTAGTGTCCGGGGCAGGGAGCACGCAGTATTTT. It codes for CASSLVSGAGSTQYF.

This rearrangement joins TRBV5-6 to TRBJ2-1, with 10 nucleotides matching TRBD1. This CDR3 is 16 amino acids long. The junction had 10 bases not matched to a gene; V was cut back by 1 base and J by 9 bases. Germline V gene sequence: CDR1 SGHDT, CDR2 YYEEEE. The CDR3 loop reads CASSLFTGQGLSEQFF. The DNA of the CDR3 is TGTGCCAGCAGCTTGTTTACGGGACAGGGGCTGAGTGAGCAGTTCTTC.

V gene TRBV11-2 combines with J gene TRBJ2-6; D gene uncertain. V shed 7 bases and J shed 2 bases, with 0 bases lying between them. The CDR3 sequence is 11 residues long. Germline V lookup: CDR1 SGHAT, CDR2 FQNNGV. The CDR3 loop reads CASTGANVLTF. CDR3 coding DNA: TGTGCCAGCACTGGGGCCAACGTCCTGACTTTC.

The chain carries TRBV29-1 and TRBJ2-1; 8 nucleotides match TRBD2. Germline V gene lookup returns CDR1 SQVTM and CDR2 ANQGSEA. The CDR3 sequence is 15 residues long. V was clipped by 6 bases and J by 3 bases; unmatched bases: 10. CDR3 sequence reads: CSVAGGAQNYNEQFF. Written as DNA, the CDR3 is TGCAGCGTGGCCGGGGGGGCTCAGAACTACAATGAGCAGTTCTTC.

The chain combines TRBV29-1 with TRBJ1-1, with D maybe TRBD1 (6 bases). Trimming shortened V by 4 bases and J by 8 bases, and 14 bases separated the two germline ends. Germline lookup yields CDR1 SQVTM and CDR2 ANQGSEA. The CDR3 sequence is 12 residues long. The CDR3 DNA reads TGCAGCGTTGTCGGGGGCCGATACGAAGCTTTCTTT. It codes for CSVVGGRYEAFF. Looking up the rest from reference TRBV29-1 and TRBJ1-1 gives the full variable domain: SAVISQKPSRDICQRGTSLTIQCQVDSQVTMMFWYRQQPGQSLTLIATANQGSEATYESGFVIDKFPISRPNLTFSTLTVSNMSPEDSSIYLCSVVGGRYEAFFGQGTRLTVV.

The chain joins TRBV29-1 to TRBJ1-2; 8 nucleotides agree with TRBD1. Germline loops: CDR1 SQVTM, CDR2 ANQGSEA. Trimming took 3 bases from V and 10 from J; bases not matched to a gene: 13. The CDR3 runs to 14 residues. CDR3 nucleotides: TGCAGCGTTGACCAGGGGGCCCACATACTCCACTACACCTTC. Translation gives CSVDQGAHILHYTF. Complete variable domain (other parts from reference TRBV29-1 and TRBJ1-2): SAVISQKPSRDICQRGTSLTIQCQVDSQVTMMFWYRQQPGQSLTLIATANQGSEATYESGFVIDKFPISRPNLTFSTLTVSNMSPEDSSIYLCSVDQGAHILHYTFGSGTRLTVV.

This clone was observed a single time. The rearrangement links TRBV29-1 to TRBJ1-2; D is perhaps TRBD1 (5 bases). The CDR3 totals 15 residues. Germline lookup yields CDR1 SQVTM and CDR2 ANQGSEA. V was clipped by 3 bases and J by 0 bases, with 14 bases between them. Here the CDR3 reads CSVDVMGGTNYGYTF. The CDR3 bases are TGCAGCGTTGACGTTATGGGGGGTACTAACTATGGCTACACCTTC.

The V and J genes are TRBV18 and TRBJ2-7; 11 positions agree with TRBD2. Germline V gives CDR1 KGHSH, CDR2 LQKENI. CDR3 length: 14 residues. The V gene end was trimmed by 3 bases and the J gene end by 3 bases; junction bases not matched to a gene: 1. The CDR3 reads CASSPTSGVYEQYF. The CDR3 region has the DNA TGTGCCAGCTCACCGACTAGCGGGGTCTACGAGCAGTACTTC.

CDR3 DNA: TGTGCCAGCAGCCAAGAGTTGCAGGGGAGGGGCTACACCTTC. Amino acid sequence: CASSQELQGRGYTF. The chain joins TRBV14 to TRBJ1-2; weak D call: TRBD1 (6 bases). V shed 0 bases and J shed 8 bases, with 13 bases lying between them. The CDR3 has 14 residues. Germline CDR1 SGHDN, CDR2 FVKESK.

The chain has TRBV28 and TRBJ1-1; D remains unclear. This CDR3 is built from 12 residues. Trimming removed 7 bases from V and 5 bases from J, with 11 bases in between. Germline V gene lookup returns CDR1 MDHEN and CDR2 SYDVKM. DNA for the CDR3: TGTGCCAGCACCCTCTTGGGAACTGAAGCTTTCTTT. Amino acid sequence: CASTLLGTEAFF. Based on the CDR3 plus reference TRBV28 and TRBJ1-1, the full variable domain is DVKVTQSSRYLVKRTGEKVFLECVQDMDHENMFWYRQDPGLGLRLIYFSYDVKMKEKGDIPEGYSVSREKKERFSLILESASTNQTSMYLCASTLLGTEAFFGQGTRLTVV.

This clone showed up just a few times. The chain combines TRBV5-1 with TRBJ2-7, with no clear D. The CDR3 loop spans 16 amino acids. CDR1 is SGHRS and CDR2 is YFSETQ in the germline V gene. Trimming cost V 0 bases and J 0 bases, with 13 bases left between them. CDR3 region: CASSLGISADSYEQYF. CDR3 DNA: TGCGCCAGCAGCTTGGGTATTTCCGCAGACTCCTACGAGCAGTACTTC. Together with reference TRBV5-1 and TRBJ2-7, the CDR3 gives the full variable domain: KAGVTQTPRYLIKTRGQQVTLSCSPISGHRSVSWYQQTPGQGLQFLFEYFSETQRNKGNFPGRFSGRQFSNSRSEMNVSTLELGDSALYLCASSLGISADSYEQYFGPGTRLTVT.

Comments on this clone: One end of the junction varies from germline; a read error may be responsible. The chain links TRBV5-1 to TRBJ1-6; D is uncertain. Germline CDR1 SGHRS, CDR2 YFSETQ. This CDR3 spans 15 amino acids. The CDR3 sequence: CASSFNPREGSPLHF. The CDR3 DNA follows: TGTGCCAGCAGCTTCAACCCCCGGGAGGGTTCACCCCTCCACTTT.

This clone has a handful of counts. The chain carries TRBV7-7 and TRBJ2-1; unclear D gene. This CDR3 has 13 residues. The V gene's germline CDR1 is SSHAT and CDR2 FNYEAQ (reference sequence). V gave up 3 bases and J gave up 5 bases, with 8 bases separating them. CDR3 sequence (DNA): TGTGCCAGCAGCTTGGCAGGAAACAATGAGCAGTTCTTC. Encoded protein: CASSLAGNNEQFF. Using reference TRBV7-7 and TRBJ2-1 for the parts outside the CDR3, the full variable domain is GAGVSQSPRYKVTKRGQDVTLRCDPISSHATLYWYQQALGQGPEFLTYFNYEAQPDKSGLPSDRFSAERPEGSISTLTIQRTEQRDSAMYRCASSLAGNNEQFFGPGTRLTVL.

CDR3 sequence (DNA): TGTGCCAGCAGCTTATCCCAGGGTTCACCCCTCCACTTT. Residues: CASSLSQGSPLHF. The rearrangement joins TRBV7-6 to TRBJ1-6; weak D call: TRBD1 (5 bases). Germline CDR1 reads SGHVS; CDR2 reads FNYEAQ. CDR3 length equals 13 residues. The germline V and J ends were trimmed by 2 bases and 9 bases, with 8 bases remaining between them.

The chain uses TRBV30 and TRBJ1-1, with 8 bases matching TRBD1. Germline V gene lookup returns CDR1 GTSNPN and CDR2 SVGIG (reference sequence). V lost 4 bases to trimming and J lost 2 bases; unmatched junction nucleotides: 3. The CDR3 contains 13 residues. The CDR3 loop reads CAWTPGGNTEAFF. CDR3 nucleotides: TGTGCCTGGACCCCAGGGGGCAACACTGAAGCTTTCTTT.

This CDR3 is CAWSVRRDYGYTF. CDR3 nucleotide sequence: TGTGCCTGGAGTGTACGGCGGGACTATGGCTACACCTTC. V is TRBV30 and J is TRBJ1-2, with D unresolved. CDR1 is GTSNPN and CDR2 is SVGIG in the germline V gene (reference sequence). V lost 0 bases, J lost 3 bases, and 8 bases lay in between. CDR3 length: 13 residues. Complete variable domain (other parts from reference TRBV30 and TRBJ1-2): SQTIHQWPATLVQPVGSPLSLECTVEGTSNPNLYWYRQAAGRGLQLLFYSVGIGQISSEVPQNLSASRPQDRQFILSSKKLLLSDSGFYLCAWSVRRDYGYTFGSGTRLTVV.

V and J are TRBV5-1 and TRBJ1-2, with D unresolved. V gave up 0 bases and J gave up 8 bases, with 11 bases separating them. CDR3 length: 13 amino acids. CDR1 and CDR2 (germline): SGHRS, YFSETQ. CDR3 nucleotide sequence: TGCGCCAGCAGCTTGGCAGAAACGGGAGGCTACACCTTC. Its protein product is CASSLAETGGYTF.

The chain has TRBV28 and TRBJ2-7; 11 bases line up with TRBD1. Per the germline V gene, CDR1 is MDHEN and CDR2 is SYDVKM. J gave up 2 bases and V 4 bases, and 7 bases lay outside the gene matches. This CDR3 region has 16 residues. The CDR3 loop reads CASSSPWTGGPYEQYF. In nucleotides, the CDR3 is TGTGCCAGCAGTTCCCCATGGACAGGGGGCCCCTACGAGCAGTACTTC.

This clone was observed a few times. This chain connects TRBV29-1 to TRBJ2-1; 7 bases map to TRBD1. Germline V gene sequence: CDR1 SQVTM, CDR2 ANQGSEA. The trim removed 6 bases at V and 9 bases at J, leaving 5 bases unmatched. The CDR3 totals 11 residues. CDR3 sequence: CSVDRVLEQFF. CDR3 coding DNA: TGCAGCGTCGACAGGGTTCTTGAGCAGTTCTTC.

The rearrangement joins TRBV25-1 to TRBJ2-6; 9 bases match TRBD1. Germline CDR1 is MGHDK and CDR2 is SYGVNS. The CDR3 is 16 residues long. The J segment lost 4 bases and the V segment lost 2 bases, leaving 3 bases of the junction unmatched. The CDR3 loop is CASSEHRGLGANVLTF. The CDR3, as DNA: TGTGCCAGCAGTGAACACAGGGGGCTCGGGGCCAACGTCCTGACTTTC. Complete variable domain (other parts from reference TRBV25-1 and TRBJ2-6): EADIYQTPRYLVIGTGKKITLECSQTMGHDKMYWYQQDPGMELHLIHYSYGVNSTEKGDLSSESTVSRIRTEHFPLTLESARPSHTSQYLCASSEHRGLGANVLTFGAGSRLTVL.

The chain carries TRBV30 and TRBJ2-5; weak D call: TRBD2 (5 bases). The V end was cut by 0 bases, the J end by 9 bases, with 8 bases between. The CDR3 has 11 residues. Looked up from germline, CDR1 is GTSNPN and CDR2 is SVGIG (reference sequence). The CDR3 sequence: CAWSVDFPQYF. The CDR3 bases are TGTGCCTGGAGTGTGGACTTTCCCCAGTACTTC.

This clone was observed a single time. The CDR3 here is CASSLGVGGSEAFF. CDR3 DNA: TGTGCCAGCAGCTTAGGCGTTGGAGGCTCTGAAGCTTTCTTT. This rearrangement joins TRBV7-2 to TRBJ1-1; no clear D. Germline lookup yields CDR1 SGHTA and CDR2 FQGNSA. Trimming shortened V by 1 base and J by 6 bases, and 12 bases separated the two germline ends. This CDR3 is built from 14 residues.

The V call is TRBV6-1, the J call TRBJ1-5, with unresolved D. CDR3 length equals 15 residues. V was cut by 1 base and J by 6 bases, with 13 bases left in between. From germline, CDR1 is MNHNS and CDR2 SASEGT. The CDR3 DNA is TGTGCCAGCAGTGAAGGAGGGTTCGCGGGTCAGCCCCAGCATTTT. Its protein is CASSEGGFAGQPQHF.

The chain links TRBV29-1 to TRBJ2-3; 10 nucleotides line up with TRBD2. CDR3 length: 15 residues. V was clipped by 3 bases and J by 4 bases; unmatched bases: 7. Germline V gene sequence: CDR1 SQVTM, CDR2 ANQGSEA. DNA of the CDR3: TGCAGCGTTGACAAGCGGGGGGGCCAGTCAGATACGCAGTATTTT. As protein: CSVDKRGGQSDTQYF.

In this sample, this clone turned up a few times. V and J are TRBV29-1 and TRBJ1-2; 7 positions agree with TRBD1. CDR1 and CDR2 from the germline V gene are SQVTM and ANQGSEA. The CDR3 contains 14 residues. The trim removed 6 bases at V and 4 bases at J, leaving 11 bases unmatched. The DNA for the CDR3 is TGCAGCGTAGAATCCGCGGGACAGCTCTATGGCTACACCTTC. Translating gives CSVESAGQLYGYTF.

The V call is TRBV6-5, the J call TRBJ1-2, with 7 bases aligning to TRBD1. The CDR3 is made up of 14 amino acids. Germline CDR1 MNHEY, CDR2 SVGAGI. V dropped 0 bases and J dropped 5; count of bases not matched to a gene: 3. CDR3 sequence (DNA): TGTGCCAGCAGTTACTCGATGACAGGGTATGGCTACACCTTC. Residues: CASSYSMTGYGYTF.

CDR3 nucleotide sequence: TGTGCCAGCAGTTTCGGGGGGCCCGATACGCAGTATTTT. Protein product: CASSFGGPDTQYF. The chain has TRBV6-5 and TRBJ2-3; tentative D call: TRBD2 (7 bases). The CDR3 runs to 13 residues. V lost 4 bases, J lost 6 bases, and 11 bases lay in between. Looked up from germline, CDR1 is MNHEY and CDR2 is SVGAGI.

This clone was detected a few times. The chain couples TRBV30 to TRBJ2-1, with D uncertain. CDR1 is GTSNPN, CDR2 SVGIG, per germline (reference sequence). The CDR3 runs to 12 residues. The V gene lost 0 bases and the J gene lost 5 bases, with 5 bases spanning the gap. The DNA for the CDR3 is TGTGCCTGGAGTGTACAGAACAATGAGCAGTTCTTC. Translated: CAWSVQNNEQFF.